This T cell receptor beta chain was profiled in a study of T cells in Graves' hyperthyroidism and ophthalmopathy (dated by TCRdb to the late 2010s). With regard to the full study: To identify TCR V-J signatures that set the groups apart, the researchers used a discovery cohort of more than 95 patients, made up of about 44 with Graves' ophthalmopathy and 57 with stable Graves' hyperthyroidism. The paper reports TCR Vbeta CDR3 sequencing of 140 or so peripheral blood samples: 40 to 45 ophthalmopathy, under 85 hyperthyroidism and 17 progressor patients. After blood sampling, hyperthyroidism patients were treated with methimazole at a starting dose of 30 mg daily, and ophthalmopathy patients were treated with high-dose intravenous methylprednisolone. Thyroid tissue and blood T-cell repertoires from about six Graves' hyperthyroidism patients were also compared in the study. The 100 or so discovery patients were randomly split 7:3 into training and test sets. Whether ophthalmopathy could be predicted prospectively was tested in an independent validation cohort made up of under 20 hyperthyroidism patients plus 17 patients who later progressed to ophthalmopathy.

Concerning this clonotype: Its antigen remains undetermined. No per-base quality is available; no much larger clone lies one base away.

Study-wide findings and limitations: A 13 V-J signature model separated ophthalmopathy from stable hyperthyroidism, with nearly 90% sensitivity and 81.08% specificity in cross-validation and 80%/75% in testing. During validation, the model predicted progression to ophthalmopathy a median of about 6.5 months ahead of onset, with approximately 70% sensitivity and around 73% specificity. Blood samples also contained most of the expanded thyroid clonotypes (frequency above 0.001), which suggests that blood repertoires may reflect thyroid immune responses. No statistical method was used to fix the sample size in advance, and group allocation was not hidden from the investigators.

The TCR beta CDR3 regions were amplified from the RNA transcripts. The TCR CDR3 was subjected to a first round of RT-PCR using the HTBI primer set and the Qiagen OneStep RT-PCR kit. Libraries were constructed in a second round of multiplex PCR, after which size selection and purification were performed. Sequencing of the libraries was done on an Illumina HiSeq2000 using paired-end 100 bp reads. The paper's data handling went like this. SOAPnuke was used to process the raw data, throwing out any read that contained adapters or uncalled bases, had a mean Phred below 15, or lacked an exact constant-primer or identifier match. High-quality paired reads were merged using COPE v1.2.5, and each unique nucleotide sequence was defined as a clonotype. MiTCR v1.1 was used to align clonotypes to the IMGT TRBV, TRBD and TRBJ reference segments. The analysis was restricted to V-J combinations with a frequency above 0.0001, which together covered over 99% of the repertoires. A TCS score was defined as the ratio of F50 (clonal expansion) to E x V (chaos), with BLOSUM62-based TCRdist applied between CDR3 peptides within each V-J. Welch's t-statistics and random forest reduced roughly 540 V-J features to 13, which were used in a naive Bayes classifier (R e1071). Thyroid-blood repertoire similarity was quantified with the Morisita-Horn index. The public reads were reprocessed in TCRdb via fastp at Q25 and MiXCR, keeping in-frame beta chains. Rows with a matching CDR3 protein are joined into one entry that keeps the most common DNA and genes. TCRdb's processing, not the authors', yielded these V and J calls. The sample records around 620,000 distinct CDR3 sequences, 40% to 55% of which are singletons. Clones ranked in the top ten supply roughly 20% of the sample.

Any patient with an uncontrolled infection, another autoimmune disease, pregnancy or lactation was excluded. Diagnoses were based on clinical symptoms, serum thyroxine and TRAb, thyroid ultrasound and orbital computed tomography. Total RNA was extracted using Trizol reagent, and RNA quality was assessed on an Agilent 2100 Bioanalyzer. Looking up the germline V gene yields CDR1 SGHDT and CDR2 YYEEEE. The CDR3 contains 17 residues, cysteine and phenylalanine counted. Only CDR3 DNA is held: 51 bases, read in frame from base 1. Unmatched junction bases come to 13, with V trimmed by 4 bases and J by 1 base.

Sequencing input: peripheral blood or thyroid tissue (not recorded which). The rearrangement combines TRBV5-6 with TRBJ2-5, with 7 middle bases fitting TRBD1. This clonotype was obtained from an adult woman with Graves' disease, either hyperthyroidism or ophthalmopathy (not recorded which). The encoded CDR3 is CASSRAEQTGRQETQYF. The DNA sequence is as follows: TGTGCCAGCAGCCGAGCCGAACAGACAGGGCGCCAAGAGACCCAGTACTTC.